The subject of this entry is one T cell receptor beta chain. Its cognate antigen is unknown. The CDR3 contains 15 residues. V lost 6 bases to trimming and J lost 7 bases; unmatched junction nucleotides: 4. Germline V gene data show CDR1 as MNHEY and CDR2 as SMNVEV (reference sequence). This record belongs to a study of somatic mutations in cytotoxic T cells in rheumatoid arthritis. About the research overall: Sorted by flow to nearly 100% purity were some V beta antibody-stained T-cell populations, including V beta1+ cells sequenced for TCRB. The study, taken as a whole, reports: Within 8 of 65 patients, the single biggest CD8+ clone made up more than 20% of CD8+ cells. Just what the expanded CD8+ clones targeted, in terms of antigens, remained unknown.

Assay: immunoSEQ multiplex PCR; the TCRdb copy retains only in-frame clones and omits some. Of 15,000 or so clones listed, 65% to 80% were seen once; the top ten hold about 9.4%. This clonotype originated in an adult with rheumatoid arthritis. V and J are TRBV27 and TRBJ2-1; 15 nucleotides match TRBD2. The sequenced material came from CD8+ T cells sorted from blood. In nucleotides, the CDR3 is TGTGCCAGCAGCCTGGGACTAGCGGGGGGAAATGAGCAGTTCTTC. It encodes CASSLGLAGGNEQFF.